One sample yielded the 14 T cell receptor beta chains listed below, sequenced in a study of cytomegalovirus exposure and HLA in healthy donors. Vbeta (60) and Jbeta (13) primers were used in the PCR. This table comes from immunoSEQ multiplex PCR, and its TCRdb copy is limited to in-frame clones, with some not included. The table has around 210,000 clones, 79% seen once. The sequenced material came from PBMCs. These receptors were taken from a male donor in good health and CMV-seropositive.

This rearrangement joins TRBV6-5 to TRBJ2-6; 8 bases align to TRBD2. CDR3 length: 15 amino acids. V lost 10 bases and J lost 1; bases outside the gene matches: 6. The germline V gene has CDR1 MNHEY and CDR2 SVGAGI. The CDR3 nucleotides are TGTGCCACGAATGGCGGGGGGTCTGGGGCCAACGTCCTGACTTTC. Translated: CATNGGGSGANVLTF.

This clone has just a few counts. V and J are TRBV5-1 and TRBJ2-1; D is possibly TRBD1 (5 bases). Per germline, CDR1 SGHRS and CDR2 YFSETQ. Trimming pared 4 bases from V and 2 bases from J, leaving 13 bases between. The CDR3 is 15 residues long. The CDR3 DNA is TGCGCCAGCAGCGATACCGACAGCCCCTACAATGAGCAGTTCTTC. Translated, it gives CASSDTDSPYNEQFF.

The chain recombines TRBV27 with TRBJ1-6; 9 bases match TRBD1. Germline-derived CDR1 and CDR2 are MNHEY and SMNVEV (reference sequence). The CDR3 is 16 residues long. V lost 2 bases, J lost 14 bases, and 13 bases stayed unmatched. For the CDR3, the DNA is TGTGCCAGCAGTTTACATCGGACAGGGGAGTTTGTAGCCCTCCACTTT. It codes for CASSLHRTGEFVALHF.

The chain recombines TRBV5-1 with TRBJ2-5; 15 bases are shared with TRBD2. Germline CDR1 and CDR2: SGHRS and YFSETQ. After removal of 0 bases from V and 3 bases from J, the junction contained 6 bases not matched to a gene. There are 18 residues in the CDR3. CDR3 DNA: TGCGCCAGCAGCTTGGGGACTAGCGGGAGGGCTACAGAAGAGACCCAGTACTTC. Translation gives CASSLGTSGRATEETQYF. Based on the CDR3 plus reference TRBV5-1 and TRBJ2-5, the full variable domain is KAGVTQTPRYLIKTRGQQVTLSCSPISGHRSVSWYQQTPGQGLQFLFEYFSETQRNKGNFPGRFSGRQFSNSRSEMNVSTLELGDSALYLCASSLGTSGRATEETQYFGPGTRLLVL.

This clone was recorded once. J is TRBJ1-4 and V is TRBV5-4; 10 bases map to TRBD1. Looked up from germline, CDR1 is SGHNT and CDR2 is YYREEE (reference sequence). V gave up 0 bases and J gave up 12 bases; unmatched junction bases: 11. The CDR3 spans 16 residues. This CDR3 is CASSLETGGKYGQLFF. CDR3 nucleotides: TGTGCCAGCAGCTTGGAGACAGGGGGCAAGTACGGCCAACTGTTTTTT.

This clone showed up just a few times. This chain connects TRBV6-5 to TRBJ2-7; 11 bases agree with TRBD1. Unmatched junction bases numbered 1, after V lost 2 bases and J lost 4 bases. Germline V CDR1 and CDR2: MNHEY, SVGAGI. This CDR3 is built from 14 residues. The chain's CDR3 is CASSYGTGGYEQYF. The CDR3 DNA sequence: TGTGCCAGCAGTTACGGGACAGGGGGTTACGAGCAGTACTTC.

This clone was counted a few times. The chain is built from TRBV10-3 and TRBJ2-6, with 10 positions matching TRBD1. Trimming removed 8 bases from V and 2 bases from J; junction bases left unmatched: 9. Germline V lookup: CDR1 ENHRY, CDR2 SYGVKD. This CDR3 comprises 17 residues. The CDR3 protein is CAISDGDRGPGANVLTF. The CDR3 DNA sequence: TGTGCCATCTCGGATGGGGACAGGGGTCCTGGGGCCAACGTCCTGACTTTC.

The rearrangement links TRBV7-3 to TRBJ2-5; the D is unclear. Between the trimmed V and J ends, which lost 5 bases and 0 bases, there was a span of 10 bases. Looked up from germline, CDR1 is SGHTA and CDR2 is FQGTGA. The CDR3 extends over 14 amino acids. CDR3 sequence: CASSPDLYQETQYF. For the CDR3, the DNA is TGTGCCAGCAGCCCAGACTTGTACCAAGAGACCCAGTACTTC.

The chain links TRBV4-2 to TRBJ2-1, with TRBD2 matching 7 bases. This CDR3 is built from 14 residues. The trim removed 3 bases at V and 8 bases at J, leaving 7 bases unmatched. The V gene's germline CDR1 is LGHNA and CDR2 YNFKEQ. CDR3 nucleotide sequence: TGTGCCAGCAGCCACCGGCGGGAGAACTATGAGCAGTTCTTC. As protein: CASSHRRENYEQFF.

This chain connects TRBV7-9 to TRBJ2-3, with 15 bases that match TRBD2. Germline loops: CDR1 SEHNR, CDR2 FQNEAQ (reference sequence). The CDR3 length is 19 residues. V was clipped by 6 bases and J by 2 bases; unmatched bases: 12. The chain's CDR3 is CASRGPGTSGRTATDTQYF. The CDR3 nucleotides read TGTGCCAGCAGAGGTCCCGGGACTAGCGGGAGGACTGCCACAGATACGCAGTATTTT.

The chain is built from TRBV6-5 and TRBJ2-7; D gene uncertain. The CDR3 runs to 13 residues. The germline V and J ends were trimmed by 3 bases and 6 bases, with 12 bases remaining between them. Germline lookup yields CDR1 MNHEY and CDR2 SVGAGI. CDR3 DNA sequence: TGTGCCAGCAGTTATCAGTCAGGCGCCGAGCAGTACTTC. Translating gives CASSYQSGAEQYF.

For the CDR3, the DNA is TGCGCCAGCAGCCAAGATTGGAGGGCCGCCAGAAACACCATATATTTT. Its translation: CASSQDWRAARNTIYF. The chain is built from TRBV4-3 and TRBJ1-3, with D hard to call. The CDR3 has 16 amino acids. Germline CDR1 and CDR2: LGHNA and YSLEER. Trimming cost V 0 bases and J 5 bases, with 14 bases left between them.

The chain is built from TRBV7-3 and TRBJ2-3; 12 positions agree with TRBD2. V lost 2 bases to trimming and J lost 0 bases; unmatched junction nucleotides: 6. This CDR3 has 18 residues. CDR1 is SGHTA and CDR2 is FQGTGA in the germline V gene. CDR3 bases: TGTGCCAGCAGCTTACTAGCGGGGGGGCCCCTTAGCACAGATACGCAGTATTTT. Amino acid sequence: CASSLLAGGPLSTDTQYF. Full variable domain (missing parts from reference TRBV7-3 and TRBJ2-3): GAGVSQTPSNKVTEKGKYVELRCDPISGHTALYWYRQSLGQGPEFLIYFQGTGAADDSGLPNDRFFAVRPEGSVSTLKIQRTERGDSAVYLCASSLLAGGPLSTDTQYFGPGTRLTVL.

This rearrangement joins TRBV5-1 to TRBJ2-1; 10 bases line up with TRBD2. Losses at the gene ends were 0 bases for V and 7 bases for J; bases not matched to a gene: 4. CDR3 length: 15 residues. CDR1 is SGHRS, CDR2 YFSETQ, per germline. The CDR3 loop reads CASSLGLAGPNEQFF. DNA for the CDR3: TGCGCCAGCAGCTTGGGACTAGCGGGCCCAAATGAGCAGTTCTTC.